This T cell receptor (beta chain) was sequenced during a study of blood T cell repertoires in COVID-19. Study-level information: Both acute and convalescent COVID-19 samples were obtained from the United States, Italy and Spain. Sources were T cells, B-cell-depleted T cells, or PBMCs; the material itself was cDNA or gDNA.

In the authors' workflow: Amplification of reference gene primers was used by the study to estimate nucleated cell counts. TCRdb's table, derived via immunoSEQ multiplex PCR, lists solely in-frame clones and lacks some. V, J and clone size are those of that table, while D and trimming were read from the DNA. The table has 250,000 to 300,000 clones, about 88% seen once. A Seattle source enrolled patients during active infection and followed them longitudinally. The CDR3 is 19 residues long. The clonotype comes from a woman between 65 and 79 years old with COVID-19, enrolled during active disease. The sequenced sample was peripheral blood. The chain has TRBV21-1 and TRBJ1-6; the tabulated D call, TRBD1, remains unverified against the DNA. TRBV21-1 is a documented pseudogene. The DNA for the CDR3 is TGTGCCAGCAGCAAAGTAGGGGGAACAGGGGTCAAGACGAATTCACCCCTCCACTTT. Translation gives CASSKVGGTGVKTNSPLHF.